The clone carrying this T cell receptor (beta chain) was counted between two and nine times. This sample stems from a study of glioma-infiltrating T cells. Germline V gives CDR1 SQVTM, CDR2 ANQGSEA. Losses at the gene ends were 5 bases for V and 5 bases for J; bases not matched to a gene: 6. The CDR3 is 14 residues long. Amplification of TCR alpha and beta CDR3 regions from RNA used iRepertoire nested multiplex PCR. TCRdb redid the calling of the multiplex PCR reads with MiXCR, one entry per CDR3 protein. The sample carries about 110,000 distinct CDR3 sequences, around a quarter recorded once. V gene TRBV29-1 combines with J gene TRBJ2-2; 9 nucleotides line up with TRBD1. The clonotype originates from a human donor with low-grade glioma or glioblastoma, undergoing nonglioma brain surgery, or in good health (not recorded which). The sample consisted of glioma tissue, nonneoplastic brain tissue, or PBMCs (not recorded which). Here the CDR3 reads CSVNIGTGTGELFF. The CDR3 nucleotides read TGCAGCGTTAACATAGGGACAGGGACCGGGGAGCTGTTTTTT.